Below are 10 T cell receptor beta chains sequenced from a single sample in a study of CD8 T cells in Susac syndrome. When the RNA was reverse transcribed, random hexamers were used with an input of about 0.45 to 1 ug. A single record per CDR3 protein comes from TCRdb applying MiXCR to the immunoSEQ multiplex PCR reads. The profile covers some 150,000 distinct CDR3 sequences, with about 94% appearing a single time and 0.2% to 0.25% taken by the ten largest. The sample comprised CD8+ T cells from PBMCs. All receptors derive from a human donor with multiple sclerosis.

The sample holds a few counts of this clonotype. The chain is built from TRBV29-1 and TRBJ2-7; D unclear. This CDR3 is built from 13 residues. Germline CDR1 is SQVTM and CDR2 is ANQGSEA. The V end lost 6 bases, the J end lost 2 bases, and 14 bases lay between the germline ends. The CDR3 DNA sequence: TGCAGCGTCGACGGAGAGGATACCTACGAGCAGTACTTC. The encoded protein is CSVDGEDTYEQYF.

The V call is TRBV27, the J call TRBJ1-6, with D maybe TRBD1 (6 bases). The CDR3 consists of 12 residues. Between the trimmed V and J ends, which lost 6 bases and 9 bases, there was a span of 9 bases. Germline V gene data show CDR1 as MNHEY and CDR2 as SMNVEV (reference sequence). CDR3 in amino acids: CASRRGASPLHF. The CDR3 DNA sequence: TGTGCCAGCAGGAGGGGGGCTTCACCCCTCCACTTT.

The gene calls are TRBV15 and TRBJ2-7; the D gene is possibly TRBD1 (5 bases). This CDR3 spans 13 amino acids. V dropped 3 bases and J dropped 3 bases, with 9 bases sitting between them. Looked up from germline, CDR1 is LNHNV and CDR2 is YYDKDF (reference sequence). CDR3 sequence: CATSRGLRYEQYF. The CDR3 nucleotides are TGTGCCACCAGCAGGGGGCTACGCTACGAGCAGTACTTC.

The rearrangement links TRBV9 to TRBJ2-3, with 9 bases fitting TRBD2. The CDR3 consists of 18 residues. V lost 0 bases to trimming and J lost 0 bases; unmatched junction nucleotides: 8. Germline-derived CDR1 and CDR2 are SGDLS and YYNGEE. CDR3 bases: TGTGCCAGCAGCGTAGAGGGTCATAGCGGGGGCAGCACAGATACGCAGTATTTT. Translated, it gives CASSVEGHSGGSTDTQYF.

This chain connects TRBV29-1 to TRBJ2-3; 10 bases match TRBD1. This CDR3 is 14 amino acids long. In germline, CDR1 is SQVTM, CDR2 ANQGSEA. V shed 4 bases and J 4 bases; nucleotides not matched to a gene: 5. CDR3 DNA sequence: TGCAGCGTTGGGGGGACAGGGGAGGCAGATACGCAGTATTTT. Translation: CSVGGTGEADTQYF.

The V and J genes are TRBV4-3 and TRBJ2-1; no reliable D call. Trimming shortened V by 1 base and J by 1 base, and 20 bases separated the two germline ends. The CDR3 has 19 residues. Germline CDR1 is LGHNA and CDR2 is YSLEER. The CDR3 DNA sequence: TGCGCCAGCAGCCAAGCCATCGGTCGGCCAGGCCCTTCCTACAATGAGCAGTTCTTC. Protein sequence: CASSQAIGRPGPSYNEQFF.

The V call is TRBV3-1, the J call TRBJ2-7; D gene uncertain. V lost 0 bases to trimming and J lost 5 bases, with 8 bases between them. The CDR3 consists of 13 residues. Germline-derived CDR1 and CDR2 are LGHDT and YNNKEL (reference sequence). The CDR3 loop reads CASSQEGANEQYF. DNA for the CDR3: TGTGCCAGCAGCCAAGAAGGAGCGAACGAGCAGTACTTC.

The chain employs TRBV27 and TRBJ2-5, with 7 bases lining up with TRBD1. Germline CDR1 reads MNHEY; CDR2 reads SMNVEV (reference sequence). J was trimmed by 2 bases and V by 4 bases; bases with no gene match: 13. This CDR3 is 17 amino acids long. The CDR3 reads CASSSSRATGPQETQYF. The CDR3, as DNA: TGTGCCAGCAGTTCCTCCAGGGCGACAGGGCCACAAGAGACCCAGTACTTC.

The CDR3 loop reads CASSQGLTGLVYGYTF. The CDR3 coding sequence is TGCGCCAGCAGCCAGGGCTTAACAGGGCTCGTATATGGCTACACCTTC. The rearrangement uses TRBV4-1 and TRBJ1-2; possible D gene TRBD1, 6 bases. Germline CDR1 is MGHRA and CDR2 is YSYEKL. Trimming left V 3 bases short and J 5 bases short, with 19 bases between. This CDR3 has 16 amino acids.

This chain connects TRBV2 to TRBJ1-1, with D uncertain. The CDR3 loop spans 11 amino acids. The V end lost 1 base, the J end lost 10 bases, and 7 bases lay between the germline ends. From germline, CDR1 is SNHLY and CDR2 FYNNEI. The CDR3 protein is CASSEVAGAFF. CDR3 DNA: TGTGCCAGCAGTGAAGTCGCGGGAGCTTTCTTT.